This T cell receptor (beta chain) was identified during a study of blood T cell repertoires in COVID-19. The germline CDR1 and CDR2 sequences are GTSNPN and SVGIG (reference sequence). This CDR3 has 13 amino acids. Trimming took 3 bases from V and 8 from J, leaving 16 bases between them. As originally analysed: The authors estimated nucleated cell counts from reference gene primer amplification. The method was immunoSEQ multiplex PCR; TCRdb's version includes in-frame clones alone and lacks a portion of them. That table gives V, J and clone size, and the DNA gave D and trimming. The sample gives 200,000 to 250,000 clones, roughly 82% of which show up once; roughly 4.9% is in the top ten.

Sequencing input: peripheral blood. The receptor's source is a woman of 80 years or more with active or convalescent COVID-19. The chain couples TRBV30 to TRBJ1-2; D possibly corresponds to TRBD1 (6 bases). CDR3 coding DNA: TGTGCCTGGAGACAGGGACCTACCAAGGGCTACACCTTC. Translating it yields CAWRQGPTKGYTF.